This T cell receptor beta chain originates from a study of blood T cell repertoires in COVID-19. Study overall: T cells, B-cell-depleted T cells, or PBMCs supplied cDNA or gDNA.

V was clipped by 6 bases and J by 5 bases; unmatched bases: 10. Per germline, CDR1 MNHEY and CDR2 SVGAGI. The CDR3 totals 15 residues. The protocol was immunoSEQ multiplex PCR, while the TCRdb copy is restricted to in-frame clones and leaves out a portion. The sample carries a few hundred thousand clones, around nine tenths recorded once. The sample comprised peripheral blood. The sequence came from a human donor in a cohort sampled during active COVID-19. V gene TRBV6-5 combines with J gene TRBJ1-2, with 9 bases identical to TRBD1. CDR3 in amino acids: CASSLRRDRDYGYTF. The CDR3 DNA sequence: TGTGCCAGCAGCCTCCGTCGGGACAGGGATTATGGCTACACCTTC.